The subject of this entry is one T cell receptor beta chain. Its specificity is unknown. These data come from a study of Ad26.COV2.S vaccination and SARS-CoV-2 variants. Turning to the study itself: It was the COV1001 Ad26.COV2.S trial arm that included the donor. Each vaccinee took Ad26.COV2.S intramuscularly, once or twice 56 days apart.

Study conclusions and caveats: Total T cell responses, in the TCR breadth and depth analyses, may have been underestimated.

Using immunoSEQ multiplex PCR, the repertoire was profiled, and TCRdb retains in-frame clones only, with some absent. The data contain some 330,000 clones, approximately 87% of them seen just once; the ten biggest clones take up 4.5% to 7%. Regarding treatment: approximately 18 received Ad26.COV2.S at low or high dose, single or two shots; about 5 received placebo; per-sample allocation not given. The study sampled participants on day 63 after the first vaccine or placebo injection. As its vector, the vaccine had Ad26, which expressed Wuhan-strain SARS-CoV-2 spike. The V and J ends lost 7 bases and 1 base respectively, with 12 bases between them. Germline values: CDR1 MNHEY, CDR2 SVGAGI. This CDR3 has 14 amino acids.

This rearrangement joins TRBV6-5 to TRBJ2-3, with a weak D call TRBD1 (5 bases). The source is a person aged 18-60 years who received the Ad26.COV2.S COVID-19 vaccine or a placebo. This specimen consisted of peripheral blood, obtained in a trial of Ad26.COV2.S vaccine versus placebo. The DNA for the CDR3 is TGTGCCAGCACAGCAGCAGGGCGCACAGATACGCAGTATTTT. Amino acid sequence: CASTAAGRTDTQYF.